This record covers a single T cell receptor (beta chain). This entry belongs to a study of blood T cell repertoires in COVID-19. The overall study: COVID-19 samples from acute and convalescent phases originated in the United States, Italy and Spain.

CDR1 is SEHNR and CDR2 is FQNEAQ in the germline V gene (reference sequence). The CDR3 loop spans 13 amino acids. The ends were cut back, 1 base at V and 6 bases at J, with 9 bases in the middle. TCRdb's table, derived via immunoSEQ multiplex PCR, lists solely in-frame clones and lacks some. The sample records about 220,000 clones, roughly 85% being singletons. Sequencing used peripheral blood. The receptor's source is a woman of 80 years or more with acute or convalescent COVID-19. V is TRBV7-9 and J is TRBJ1-1; D ambiguous. CDR3 loop: CASSLGGRAEAFF. DNA for the CDR3: TGTGCCAGCAGCTTAGGAGGGAGGGCTGAAGCTTTCTTT.